This T cell receptor (beta chain) was identified during a study of blood T cell repertoires in COVID-19. Study summary: The cDNA or gDNA used as material had been derived from T cells, B-cell-depleted T cells, or PBMCs.

V was trimmed by 0 bases and J by 5 bases, leaving 11 bases between them. Germline V gives CDR1 GTSNPN, CDR2 SVGIG (reference sequence). The CDR3 is made up of 14 amino acids. This clone was observed a few times. In the original processing: It was from reference gene primer amplification that nucleated cell counts were estimated. The method was immunoSEQ multiplex PCR; TCRdb's version includes in-frame clones alone and lacks a portion of them. V, J and clone size are taken as reported in that table, and D and trimming were inferred from the DNA itself. Among about 230,000 clones listed, over 80% were seen once.

The TCR comes from a man aged 40-50 years with acute or convalescent COVID-19. V and J are TRBV30 and TRBJ2-1, with D tentatively TRBD2 (6 bases). The sequenced sample was peripheral blood. The CDR3 nucleotides read TGTGCCTGGAGTGTCACGGGACTCCACAATGAGCAGTTCTTC. It codes for CAWSVTGLHNEQFF.